This T cell receptor (beta chain) was identified in a study of ipilimumab plus nivolumab after autologous stem cell transplantation. Study context: The myeloma cohort included high-risk transplant-naive patients and patients relapsing within 3 years of a first autologous transplant.

The repertoire was sequenced with immunoSEQ multiplex PCR; TCRdb's copy has only in-frame clones and lacks some. Found here are roughly 40,000 clones, roughly 92% of them singletons; the top ten hold roughly 0.9%. Per germline, CDR1 SEHNR and CDR2 FQNEAQ (reference sequence). This CDR3 is 16 amino acids long. V lost 5 bases and J 1 base, leaving 15 bases between the germline ends. The chain combines TRBV7-9 with TRBJ1-5; perhaps TRBD1 as D (5 bases). This receptor was obtained from a male donor with multiple myeloma. Specimen: PBMCs, collected in a trial of ipilimumab plus nivolumab as post-transplant consolidation. This CDR3 reads CASSPAGTGSNQPQHF. In DNA, the CDR3 is TGTGCCAGCAGCCCCGCCGGGACCGGGAGCAATCAGCCCCAGCATTTT.